One and the same sample provided the 17 T cell receptor beta chains below, sequenced in a study of cytomegalovirus exposure and HLA in healthy donors. With 60 Vbeta and 13 Jbeta primers, the PCR was carried out. Method: immunoSEQ multiplex PCR; TCRdb's copy keeps in-frame clones and lacks some. Counted here are 80,000 or so clones, less than 75% occurring once; the ten biggest clones make up around 5%. Material: PBMCs. The receptors come from a man aged 30 to 45 in good health and CMV-seropositive.

The chain joins TRBV5-6 to TRBJ1-1; no clear D gene. Germline CDR1 is SGHDT and CDR2 is YYEEEE. The V and J ends lost 2 bases and 3 bases respectively, with 8 bases between them. The CDR3 has 13 residues. This chain's CDR3 is CASSLRGDTEAFF. Written as DNA, the CDR3 is TGTGCCAGCAGCTTACGCGGGGACACTGAAGCTTTCTTT.

The chain carries TRBV6-6 and TRBJ2-7, with a weak D call TRBD1 (6 bases). The V end was cut by 2 bases, the J end by 2 bases, with 10 bases between. This CDR3 spans 14 amino acids. The V gene's germline CDR1 is MNHNY and CDR2 SVGAGI (reference sequence). The CDR3 DNA reads as TGTGCCAGCAGTTACGGGGACACCGCCTACGAGCAGTACTTC. It codes for CASSYGDTAYEQYF.

The chain joins TRBV4-1 to TRBJ2-1; 9 nucleotides line up with TRBD2. The germline CDR1 and CDR2 sequences are MGHRA and YSYEKL. V lost 0 bases to trimming and J lost 8 bases; unmatched junction nucleotides: 8. This CDR3 comprises 16 residues. CDR3 sequence: CASSQDARGGVDEQFF. CDR3 DNA: TGCGCCAGCAGCCAAGACGCCCGCGGGGGGGTGGATGAGCAGTTCTTC.

This clone was seen only a few times. The rearrangement links TRBV11-3 to TRBJ1-1, with 7 nucleotides matching TRBD1. The CDR3 runs to 14 residues. J gave up 7 bases and V 5 bases, and 10 bases lay outside the gene matches. In germline, CDR1 is SGHNT, CDR2 YENEEA. The CDR3: CASSTRTGRIEAFF. The CDR3 DNA follows: TGTGCCAGCAGCACTCGGACAGGAAGAATTGAAGCTTTCTTT.

In its sample, this clone was seen a few times. V and J are TRBV4-2 and TRBJ2-5; TRBD1 matches 9 bases. V shed 4 bases and J 4 bases; nucleotides not matched to a gene: 7. Germline CDR1 reads LGHNA; CDR2 reads YNFKEQ. The CDR3 consists of 15 residues. The DNA for the CDR3 is TGTGCCAGCAGCCTAGAGCCGGGACAGGGAGAGACCCAGTACTTC. It translates to CASSLEPGQGETQYF.

This chain uses TRBV4-1 with TRBJ2-2, with D possibly TRBD1 on 6 matching bases. Germline V gene data show CDR1 as MGHRA and CDR2 as YSYEKL. The CDR3 contains 16 residues. V was pared by 2 bases and J by 6 bases, with 16 bases between. The chain's CDR3 is CASSQRPSPGAGELFF. The CDR3 DNA reads TGCGCCAGCAGCCAACGACCAAGCCCAGGGGCCGGGGAGCTGTTTTTT.

The chain combines TRBV4-2 with TRBJ2-6; 16 bases agree with TRBD2. From germline, CDR1 is LGHNA and CDR2 YNFKEQ. The CDR3 runs 19 residues. V lost 3 bases to trimming and J lost 1 base; unmatched junction nucleotides: 3. The chain's CDR3 is CASSQPGLAGGSGANVLTF. CDR3 in DNA: TGTGCCAGCAGCCAGCCGGGACTAGCGGGAGGGTCTGGGGCCAACGTCCTGACTTTC.

V gene TRBV29-1 combines with J gene TRBJ2-7; D is undetermined. Germline-derived CDR1 and CDR2 are SQVTM and ANQGSEA. Trimming stripped 6 bases from V and 6 bases from J, with 18 bases between. The CDR3 length is 13 residues. CDR3 bases: TGCAGCGTCGCCCCGGTTGCACCGCGCGAGCAGTACTTC. Translating it yields CSVAPVAPREQYF.

The chain uses TRBV19 and TRBJ2-3; TRBD1 agrees at 8 bases. Per the germline V gene, CDR1 is LNHDA and CDR2 is SQIVND (reference sequence). V shed 4 bases, J shed 5 bases, and the junction held 5 bases outside the gene matches. The CDR3 runs 14 residues. CDR3 residues: CASSKDRGQDTQYF. The CDR3 nucleotides read TGTGCCAGTAGTAAAGACAGGGGACAAGATACGCAGTATTTT. The full variable domain, rest sourced from reference TRBV19 and TRBJ2-3, is DGGITQSPKYLFRKEGQNVTLSCEQNLNHDAMYWYRQDPGQGLRLIYYSQIVNDFQKGDIAEGYSVSREKKESFPLTVTSAQKNPTAFYLCASSKDRGQDTQYFGPGTRLTVL.

The chain carries TRBV6-5 and TRBJ1-2; D is uncertain. Germline-derived CDR1 and CDR2 are MNHEY and SVGAGI. This CDR3 comprises 14 residues. The V end lost 5 bases, the J end lost 2 bases, and 12 bases lay between the germline ends. CDR3: CASSPFPGNYGYTF. The CDR3 DNA sequence: TGTGCCAGCAGTCCTTTCCCGGGAAACTATGGCTACACCTTC.

The chain is built from TRBV28 and TRBJ1-1; D not certain. The V gene lost 3 bases and the J gene lost 7 bases, with 15 bases spanning the gap. The CDR3 has 14 residues. Germline loops: CDR1 MDHEN, CDR2 SYDVKM. The CDR3, as DNA: TGTGCCAGCAGTTTGAAGGGAGAAAGGAGTGAAGCTTTCTTT. Translating gives CASSLKGERSEAFF.

The chain combines TRBV7-2 with TRBJ1-2, with 8 nucleotides matching TRBD1. The germline V gene encodes CDR1 SGHTA and CDR2 FQGNSA. Trimming at V came to 7 bases and at J to 2 bases, leaving 9 bases not matched to a gene. The CDR3 contains 15 residues. The CDR3 spells CASTIGDRPNYGYTF. The CDR3 coding sequence is TGTGCCAGCACCATAGGGGACAGGCCAAACTATGGCTACACCTTC.

The rearrangement joins TRBV11-1 to TRBJ2-7, with 8 nucleotides matching TRBD1. Trimming took 2 bases from V and 4 from J; bases not matched to a gene: 4. The CDR3 extends over 14 amino acids. Germline V gene lookup returns CDR1 SGHAT and CDR2 FQDESV (reference sequence). The CDR3 sequence is CASSLWGQAYEQYF. CDR3 bases: TGTGCCAGCAGCTTATGGGGACAGGCATACGAGCAGTACTTC.

The chain recombines TRBV11-2 with TRBJ1-5, with D perhaps matching TRBD1 (5 bases). The CDR3 is made up of 15 amino acids. V gave up 0 bases and J gave up 5 bases, with 11 bases separating them. CDR1 is SGHAT, CDR2 FQNNGV, per germline. The CDR3 DNA sequence: TGTGCCAGCAGCTTAGAGCCAGGGCCCTATCAGCCCCAGCATTTT. This sequence encodes CASSLEPGPYQPQHF.

The rearrangement uses TRBV18 and TRBJ2-3, with D hard to call. This CDR3 has 13 residues. Germline values: CDR1 KGHSH, CDR2 LQKENI. Trimming pared 6 bases from V and 2 bases from J, leaving 9 bases between. CDR3 loop: CASSPAHTDTQYF. The CDR3 DNA sequence: TGTGCCAGCTCTCCCGCGCACACAGATACGCAGTATTTT. Using reference TRBV18 and TRBJ2-3 for the parts outside the CDR3, the full variable domain is NAGVMQNPRHLVRRRGQEARLRCSPMKGHSHVYWYRQLPEEGLKFMVYLQKENIIDESGMPKERFSAEFPKEGPSILRIQQVVRGDSAAYFCASSPAHTDTQYFGPGTRLTVL.

This clone was seen a handful of times. The rearrangement joins TRBV28 to TRBJ1-5; D gene unclear. V was shortened by 6 bases and J by 0 bases, with 15 bases between the two germline ends. The germline gives CDR1 MDHEN, CDR2 SYDVKM. CDR3 length equals 16 residues. The CDR3 is CASRPSTGYSNQPQHF. CDR3 DNA: TGTGCCAGCAGGCCCTCGACGGGGTATAGCAATCAGCCCCAGCATTTT.

The chain is built from TRBV28 and TRBJ2-6; D ambiguous. The germline V gene encodes CDR1 MDHEN and CDR2 SYDVKM. The V end lost 11 bases, the J end lost 4 bases, and 12 bases lay between the germline ends. CDR3 length: 13 residues. The CDR3 region is CASQSGGANVLTF. Here the CDR3 DNA reads TGTGCCTCCCAAAGTGGCGGGGCCAACGTCCTGACTTTC.